This T cell receptor (beta chain) is from a study of shared clonotypes between healthy human individuals. Repertoires were generated with immunoSEQ multiplex PCR, while TCRdb's copy carries only in-frame clones and drops some. The sample records hundreds of thousands of clones, approximately 95% being singletons. Naive CD8 cells lacked CD45RO, underwent positive selection for CCR7 and left out terminally differentiated effector memory CD45RA+ cells. What was sequenced was naive CD8+ T cells sorted from blood. The TCR sequence derives from a woman aged 25 to 39 in good health.

This CDR3 reads CAWSLFGGSYEQYF. In DNA, the CDR3 is TGTGCCTGGAGTCTATTCGGGGGGAGCTACGAGCAGTACTTC. This rearrangement joins TRBV30 to TRBJ2-5; 7 positions agree with TRBD2. The better agreement between TRBJ2-7 and the DNA end casts doubt on the J call. From germline, CDR1 is GTSNPN and CDR2 SVGIG (reference sequence). The CDR3 is made up of 14 amino acids.